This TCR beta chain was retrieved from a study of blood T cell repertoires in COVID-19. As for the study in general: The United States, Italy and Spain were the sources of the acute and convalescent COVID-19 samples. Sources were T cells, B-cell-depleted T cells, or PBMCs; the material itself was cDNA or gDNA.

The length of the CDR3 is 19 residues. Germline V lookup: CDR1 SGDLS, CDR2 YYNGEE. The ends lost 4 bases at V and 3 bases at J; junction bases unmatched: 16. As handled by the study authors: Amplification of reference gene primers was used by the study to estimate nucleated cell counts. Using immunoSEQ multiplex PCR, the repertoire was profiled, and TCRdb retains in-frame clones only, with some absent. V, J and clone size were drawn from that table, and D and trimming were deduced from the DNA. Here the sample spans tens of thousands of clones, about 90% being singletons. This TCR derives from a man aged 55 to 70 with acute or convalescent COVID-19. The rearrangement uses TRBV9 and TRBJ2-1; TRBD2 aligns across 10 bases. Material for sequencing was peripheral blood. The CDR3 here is CASSPTGVITSGVYNEQFF. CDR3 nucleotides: TGTGCCAGCAGCCCGACAGGGGTGATTACTAGCGGGGTCTACAATGAGCAGTTCTTC.